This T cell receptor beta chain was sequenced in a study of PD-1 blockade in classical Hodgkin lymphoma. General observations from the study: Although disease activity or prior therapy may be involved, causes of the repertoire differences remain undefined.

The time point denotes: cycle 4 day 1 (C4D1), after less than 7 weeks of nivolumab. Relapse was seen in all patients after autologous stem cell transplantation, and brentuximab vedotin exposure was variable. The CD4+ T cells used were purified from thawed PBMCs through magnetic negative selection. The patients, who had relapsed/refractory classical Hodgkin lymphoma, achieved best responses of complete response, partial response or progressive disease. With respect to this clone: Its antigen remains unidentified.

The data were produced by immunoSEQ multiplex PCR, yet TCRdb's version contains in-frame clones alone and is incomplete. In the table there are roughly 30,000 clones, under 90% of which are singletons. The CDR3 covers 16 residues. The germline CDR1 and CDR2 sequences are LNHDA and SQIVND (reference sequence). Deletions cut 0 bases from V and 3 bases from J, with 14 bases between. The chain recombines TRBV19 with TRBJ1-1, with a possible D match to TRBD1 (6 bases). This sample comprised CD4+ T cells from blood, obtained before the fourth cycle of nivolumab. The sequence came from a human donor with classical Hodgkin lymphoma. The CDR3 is CASSIDRGILDTEAFF. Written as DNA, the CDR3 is TGTGCCAGTAGTATAGACAGGGGAATTTTGGACACTGAAGCTTTCTTT.